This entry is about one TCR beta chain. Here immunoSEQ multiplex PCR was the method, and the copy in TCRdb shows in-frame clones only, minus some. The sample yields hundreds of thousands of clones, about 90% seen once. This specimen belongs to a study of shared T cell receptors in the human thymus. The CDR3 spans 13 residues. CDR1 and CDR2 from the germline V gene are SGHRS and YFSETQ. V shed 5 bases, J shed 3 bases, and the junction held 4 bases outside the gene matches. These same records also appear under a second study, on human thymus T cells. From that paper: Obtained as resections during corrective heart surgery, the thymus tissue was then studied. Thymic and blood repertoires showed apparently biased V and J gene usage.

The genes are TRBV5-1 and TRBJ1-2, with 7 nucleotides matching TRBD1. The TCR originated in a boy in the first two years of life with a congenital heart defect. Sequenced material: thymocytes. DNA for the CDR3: TGCGCCAGCAGTTACGACAGGGACTATGGCTACACCTTC. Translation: CASSYDRDYGYTF.